At least ten counts were recorded for the clone carrying this TCR beta chain. This record comes from a study of human T cells and chemical hapten exposure. TCRdb reprocessed the RACE reads with MiXCR, giving one entry per CDR3 protein. The table has some 49,000 distinct CDR3 sequences, about 9% seen once. Time point in this sample: patch test 1, 2 weeks after DPC sensitization. Described treatment: therapeutic diphenylcyclopropenone sensitization with weekly scalp DPC. Deletions cut 5 bases from V and 1 base from J, with 14 bases between. CDR1 and CDR2 from the germline V gene are SGHVS and FQNEAQ. The CDR3 spans 15 residues.

V and J are TRBV7-8 and TRBJ1-1; D not resolved. The clonotype comes from a woman between 50 and 59 years old with alopecia areata. Some clones in this sample may be carry-over from other donors' samples. This specimen consisted of whole blood, obtained in connection with sensitization to the hapten diphenylcyclopropenone (DPC). The CDR3 region is CASSPTSGGNTEAFF. The CDR3 DNA sequence: TGTGCCAGCAGCCCCACCAGCGGAGGGAACACTGAAGCTTTCTTT.